Described below is a single T cell receptor (beta chain) sequence and its context. Its antigen is not known. RNA in amounts of roughly 0.5 to 1 ug was reverse transcribed with random hexamers. MiXCR was run by TCRdb on the immunoSEQ multiplex PCR reads, yielding one entry per CDR3 protein. This sample carries around 280,000 distinct CDR3 sequences, 90% to 95% of them seen once, and the ten largest clones take roughly 0.07%. This sample was included in a study of CD8 T cells in Susac syndrome. Study findings and constraints: Acknowledgment was made by the study that its TCR sequencing and HLA analysis involved a relatively small number of individuals.

Sequencing of TCR beta drew on CD8+ and CD4+ T cells from blood. TEMRA cells were FACS-enriched, and CD8+ and CD4+ T cells were isolated negatively. The sequence derives from a human donor with multiple sclerosis. The sequencing sample was made of CD4+ T cells from PBMCs.

CDR3 coding DNA: TGTGCCAGCCGAAATCCCGGTTATGGCTACACCTTC. Protein: CASRNPGYGYTF. The V gene is TRBV12-3 or TRBV12-4, the J gene TRBJ1-2; D gene uncertain. The CDR3 covers 12 residues. Trimming stripped 8 bases from V and 5 bases from J, with 12 bases between.